Presented here are 15 T cell receptor beta chains from one specimen sequenced in a study of shared clonotypes between healthy human individuals. Assay: immunoSEQ multiplex PCR; the TCRdb copy retains only in-frame clones and omits some. Among roughly 660,000 clones, roughly 91% were seen once, and the ten largest hold 34%. Sequenced sample: memory CD8+ T cells from PBMCs. The subset here: CD45RO+ cells pooled with CCR7-negative TemRA cells. The receptor set was obtained from a man between 18 and 29 years old in good health. Some clones in this sample may be carry-over from other donors' samples.

This clone was seen once. The chain combines TRBV11-2 with TRBJ2-7; D gene unclear. The CDR3 is 15 residues long. CDR1 SGHAT and CDR2 FQNNGV come from the germline V gene. Trimming shortened V by 6 bases and J by 3 bases, and 18 bases separated the two germline ends. Written as DNA, the CDR3 is TGTGCCAGCAGTTTAACCCCATACCTTGACTACGAGCAGTACTTC. Amino acid sequence: CASSLTPYLDYEQYF. The variable domain in full, completed from reference TRBV11-2 and TRBJ2-7, reads EAGVAQSPRYKIIEKRQSVAFWCNPISGHATLYWYQQILGQGPKLLIQFQNNGVVDDSQLPKDRFSAERLKGVDSTLKIQPAKLEDSAVYLCASSLTPYLDYEQYFGPGTRLTVT.

The chain uses TRBV2 and TRBJ2-1; D is perhaps TRBD1 (6 bases). Between the trimmed V and J ends, which lost 6 bases and 7 bases, there was a span of 19 bases. Germline V lookup: CDR1 SNHLY, CDR2 FYNNEI. This CDR3 region has 15 residues. In nucleotides, the CDR3 is TGTGCCAGCAGCCAAGGGGGTATGAGTGGGAATGAGCAGTTCTTC. This gives the protein CASSQGGMSGNEQFF.

The chain has TRBV27 and TRBJ2-7, with D possibly called TRBD1 or TRBD2 (5 bases each). The CDR3 sequence is 18 residues long. Per germline, CDR1 MNHEY and CDR2 SMNVEV (reference sequence). Trimming shortened V by 1 base and J by 2 bases, and 21 bases separated the two germline ends. CDR3 residues: CASSLYPPWGKGAYEQYF. The CDR3 nucleotides read TGTGCCAGCAGTTTATACCCCCCGTGGGGGAAAGGAGCCTACGAGCAGTACTTC.

The chain recombines TRBV13 with TRBJ2-2; perhaps TRBD2 as D (5 bases). The CDR3 is made up of 17 amino acids. Germline CDR1 is PRHDT and CDR2 is FYEKMQ (reference sequence). V lost 5 bases to trimming and J lost 6 bases, with 22 bases between them. CDR3 coding DNA: TGTGCCAGCAGCCCTCTCTCGACCCACGGGGTAGCCGGGGAGCTGTTTTTT. Protein product: CASSPLSTHGVAGELFF.

The chain carries TRBV11-3 and TRBJ2-1, with TRBD2 matching over 8 bases. Per the germline V gene, CDR1 is SGHNT and CDR2 is YENEEA. V shed 4 bases, J shed 5 bases, and the junction held 16 bases outside the gene matches. The CDR3 contains 18 residues. CDR3 DNA: TGTGCCAGCAGCTCCCGGGCGACTAGCGCCCAAGTACACAATGAGCAGTTCTTC. It translates to CASSSRATSAQVHNEQFF.

V is TRBV7-2 and J is TRBJ1-1, with a possible D match to TRBD1 (6 bases). V was shortened by 5 bases and J by 2 bases, with 18 bases between the two germline ends. Germline V gives CDR1 SGHTA, CDR2 FQGNSA. The CDR3 runs 16 residues. This CDR3 reads CASSPRPQGQNTEAFF. DNA of the CDR3: TGTGCCAGCAGCCCAAGACCACAGGGCCAAAACACTGAAGCTTTCTTT.

This clone was seen a single time. CDR3 in amino acids: CASSVEGHRGGQETQYF. The CDR3 coding sequence is TGTGCCAGCAGCGTAGAGGGACACCGAGGGGGCCAAGAGACCCAGTACTTC. This chain connects TRBV9 to TRBJ2-5, with a tentative D call TRBD1 (6 bases). The CDR3 loop spans 17 amino acids. CDR1 is SGDLS and CDR2 is YYNGEE in the germline V gene. Between the trimmed V and J ends, which lost 0 bases and 1 base, there was a span of 16 bases.

The chain joins TRBV7-8 to TRBJ2-3, with TRBD2 identical over 8 bases. The CDR3 is 20 residues long. Losses at the gene ends were 0 bases for V and 2 bases for J; bases not matched to a gene: 16. Germline-derived CDR1 and CDR2 are SGHVS and FQNEAQ. The CDR3 coding sequence is TGTGCCAGCAGCTTAGCGTTAGCGGGGAGCCCTCGGCAGTACACAGATACGCAGTATTTT. This sequence encodes CASSLALAGSPRQYTDTQYF.

This chain uses TRBV27 with TRBJ1-1, with 7 bases matching TRBD1. CDR3 length equals 14 residues. V was pared by 6 bases and J by 6 bases, with 10 bases of the junction left unmatched. CDR1 is MNHEY and CDR2 is SMNVEV in the germline V gene (reference sequence). CDR3: CASRPTLRGPEAFF. The CDR3 DNA follows: TGTGCCAGCAGACCTACGCTAAGGGGGCCTGAAGCTTTCTTT.

V and J are TRBV27 and TRBJ1-5, with unresolved D. The CDR3 is 14 amino acids. Germline V lookup: CDR1 MNHEY, CDR2 SMNVEV (reference sequence). V was cut by 2 bases and J by 2 bases, with 7 bases left in between. The CDR3, as DNA: TGTGCCAGCAGTTTACGGGGTGGCAATCAGCCCCAGCATTTT. Translation gives CASSLRGGNQPQHF.

The rearrangement links TRBV10-2 to TRBJ2-7, with 10 bases lining up with TRBD1. The trim removed 4 bases at V and 2 bases at J, leaving 8 bases unmatched. The germline V gene encodes CDR1 WSHSY and CDR2 SAAADI. This CDR3 spans 16 amino acids. This CDR3 reads CASSGPGQGIPYEQYF. The DNA for the CDR3 is TGCGCCAGCAGTGGACCGGGACAGGGGATTCCCTACGAGCAGTACTTC.

In its sample, this clone was seen once. The rearrangement links TRBV6-1 to TRBJ1-5, with 7 bases lining up with TRBD1. From germline, CDR1 is MNHNS and CDR2 SASEGT. The CDR3 sequence is 14 residues long. The junction had 4 bases not matched to a gene; V was cut back by 6 bases and J by 2 bases. CDR3: CASSRTGRNQPQHF. The CDR3 region has the DNA TGTGCCAGCAGCAGGACAGGCCGCAATCAGCCCCAGCATTTT.

V gene TRBV18 combines with J gene TRBJ2-1; 14 bases are shared with TRBD2. The trim removed 0 bases at V and 7 bases at J, leaving 5 bases unmatched. The germline V gene encodes CDR1 KGHSH and CDR2 LQKENI. The CDR3 is 17 residues long. The CDR3 here is CASSPPGLAGVQNEQFF. As DNA, the CDR3 is TGTGCCAGCTCACCACCGGGACTAGCGGGAGTTCAGAATGAGCAGTTCTTC.

This chain uses TRBV6-1 with TRBJ2-7; D unresolved. CDR1 MNHNS and CDR2 SASEGT come from the germline V gene. The CDR3 spans 15 residues. Trimming cost V 4 bases and J 2 bases, with 15 bases left between them. The CDR3 sequence: CASSVETPGAYEQYF. CDR3 DNA sequence: TGTGCCAGCAGTGTGGAAACGCCGGGCGCCTACGAGCAGTACTTC.

The chain carries TRBV7-9 and TRBJ2-5; D ambiguous. The DNA end is more similar to TRBJ2-7, so the J call may be wrong. Per germline, CDR1 SEHNR and CDR2 FQNEAQ (reference sequence). This CDR3 region has 14 residues. The CDR3 is CASSLDGHHYEQYF. In DNA form, the CDR3 reads TGTGCCAGCAGCTTAGACGGCCACCACTACGAGCAGTACTTC.